This TCR beta chain comes out of a study of T-cell memory formation after mild COVID-19. The CDR3 is 13 residues long. V lost 8 bases to trimming and J lost 0 bases, with 9 bases between them. Looked up from germline, CDR1 is MNHEY and CDR2 is SMNVEV (reference sequence). TCRdb independently ran MiXCR on the 5' RACE reads; one entry per CDR3 protein. Of about 400,000 distinct CDR3 sequences in the sample, less than 25% were seen once. This receptor was identified in an adult woman who had mild COVID-19 (a few samples of this study predate the infection). Cell type and time point are not known. The material sequenced was PBMCs or a T cell subset sorted from them (not recorded which). This chain connects TRBV27 to TRBJ2-3; D remains unclear. The CDR3 here is CASECESTDTQYF. The CDR3, as DNA: TGTGCCAGCGAGTGTGAGAGCACAGATACGCAGTATTTT.